This entry features one TCR beta chain sequence. At one boundary the junction diverges from the germline segment, which might be a read error. This record comes from a study of blood T cells in healthy people across ages. The overall study: Template switching caught about one barcoded beta molecule for each two T cells.

Alongside a J-beta primer mix, a sample-barcoded 5' primer served in a second PCR lasting roughly 6 to 11 cycles. From the 5' RACE reads, TCRdb called clonotypes with MiXCR, one entry per CDR3 protein. The table records about 680,000 distinct CDR3 sequences, more than 40% of them present only once. Per the germline V gene, CDR1 is SQVTM and CDR2 is ANQGSEA. The CDR3 consists of 14 residues. The TCR originated in a woman aged 55-70 years in good health. The chain uses TRBV29-1 and TRBJ2-1; D is uncertain. Sequencing used blood. This CDR3 is CSVKAGPINNERFF. The CDR3 DNA sequence: TGCAGCGTCAAGGCCGGACCTATCAACAATGAGCGGTTCTTC.